The clone carrying this T cell receptor beta chain has more than one count but fewer than ten. Its antigen is unidentified. TCRdb re-called the 5' RACE reads through MiXCR, storing one row per CDR3 protein. The sample holds tens of thousands of distinct CDR3 sequences; around 26% are singletons and the top ten take about 2.2%. General study findings and limits: In terms of TCR gene usage, tumor memory CD4+ T cells clustered together with blood and lymph node memory CD4+ cells, as well as with lymph node naive CD4+ cells.

Germline CDR1 and CDR2: SGHRS and YFSETQ. J lost 1 base, V lost 4 bases, and 5 bases had no gene match. CDR3 length: 15 amino acids. CD25-based Treg depletion was applied to purified naive CD4+ T cells. J is TRBJ2-3 and V is TRBV5-1; 8 bases match TRBD2. Sequencing was carried out using naive CD4+ T cells sorted from blood. Stated subset: naive CD4+ T cells, CD4+CD45RA+CD25-. The sequence came from a female donor with breast cancer. In DNA, the CDR3 is TGCGCCAGCAGCCTGGGACTAGGGGGCACAGATACGCAGTATTTT. As protein: CASSLGLGGTDTQYF.